This T cell receptor (beta chain) was documented in a study of T cell responses to AZD1222 COVID-19 vaccine. Study-wide findings and caveats: An increase in Spike-specific TCR breadth and depth was observed after two AZD1222 doses. White British ancestry dominated among donors, who included more females, and clonal diversity was possibly underestimated. Just 5 to 7 people given AZD1222 tested seropositive at baseline.

The ends were cut back, 1 base at V and 5 bases at J, with 3 bases in the middle. The CDR3 sequence is 12 residues long. Method: immunoSEQ multiplex PCR; TCRdb's copy keeps in-frame clones and lacks some. Of 86,000 or so clones listed, roughly 90% were seen once; the top ten hold around 2.8%. For this clone: What it binds is not known.

V is TRBV12-3 or TRBV12-4 and J is TRBJ1-3; D not resolved. This sequence was found in an adult in good health. Sequencing used peripheral blood, obtained on day 0 of AZD1222 vaccination. The CDR3 nucleotides are TGTGCCAGCAGTTTAGGGCGAAACACCATATATTTT. This codes for CASSLGRNTIYF.